This T cell receptor beta chain comes out of a study of control samples from healthy donors and cancer patients. Measured with immunoSEQ multiplex PCR; TCRdb has only the in-frame clones, and not every one. The data show fewer than 200,000 clones, about 94% seen once. Sequenced input: PBMCs. The receptor's source is a man between 60 and 70 years old with colorectal cancer.

The DNA for the CDR3 is TGTGCCAGCAGTGAAGCGAACAGGGCCCTTGGCTACACCTTC. It specifies CASSEANRALGYTF. The gene calls are TRBV6-1 and TRBJ1-2; D may be TRBD1 (6 bases). Germline lookup yields CDR1 MNHNS and CDR2 SASEGT. The CDR3 is made up of 14 amino acids. Trimming left V 0 bases short and J 7 bases short, with 12 bases between.